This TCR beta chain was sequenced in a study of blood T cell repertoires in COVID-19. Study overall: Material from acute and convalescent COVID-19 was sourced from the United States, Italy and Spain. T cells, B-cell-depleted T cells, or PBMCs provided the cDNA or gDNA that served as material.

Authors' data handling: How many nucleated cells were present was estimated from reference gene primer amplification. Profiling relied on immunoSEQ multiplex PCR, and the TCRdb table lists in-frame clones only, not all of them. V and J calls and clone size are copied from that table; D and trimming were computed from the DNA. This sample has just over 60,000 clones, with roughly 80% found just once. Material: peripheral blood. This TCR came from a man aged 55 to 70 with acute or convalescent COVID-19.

The CDR3 here is CASSPDLAGNTIYF. The DNA of the CDR3 is TGTGCCAGCTCACCTGACCTAGCCGGAAACACCATATATTTT. The chain carries TRBV18 and TRBJ1-3, with D hard to call. V was trimmed by 3 bases and J by 4 bases, leaving 10 bases between them. The germline V gene has CDR1 KGHSH and CDR2 LQKENI. The CDR3 contains 14 residues.